The 3 T cell receptor beta chains below come from one sample, sequenced in a study of blood T cells in healthy people across ages. Sample-barcoded 5' priming and a J-beta primer mix drove a second PCR of about 6 to 12 cycles. TCRdb re-analysed the 5' RACE reads in MiXCR, keeping a single row per CDR3 protein. The sample includes around 800,000 distinct CDR3 sequences, around 68% of them seen just once. What was sequenced was blood. The receptors originated from a man aged 30 to 45 in good health.

The rearrangement links TRBV7-9 to TRBJ2-5; tentatively, D is TRBD1 (6 bases). Between the trimmed V and J ends, which lost 3 bases and 3 bases, there was a span of 14 bases. Germline V CDR1 and CDR2: SEHNR, FQNEAQ (reference sequence). This CDR3 contains 15 residues. The CDR3, as DNA: TGTGCCAGCAGCTTCGGGCAGGGGACGGAAGAGACCCAGTACTTC. As protein: CASSFGQGTEETQYF. Using reference TRBV7-9 and TRBJ2-5 for the parts outside the CDR3, the full variable domain is DTGVSQNPRHKITKRGQNVTFRCDPISEHNRLYWYRQTLGQGPEFLTYFQNEAQLEKSRLLSDRFSAERPKGSFSTLEIQRTEQGDSAMYLCASSFGQGTEETQYFGPGTRLLVL.

The rearrangement joins TRBV9 to TRBJ1-6; D remains unclear. The CDR3 length is 15 residues. CDR1 SGDLS and CDR2 YYNGEE come from the germline V gene. The V end was cut by 2 bases, the J end by 7 bases, with 13 bases between. The CDR3 sequence is CASSVNWVENSPLHF. CDR3 nucleotide sequence: TGTGCCAGCAGCGTGAACTGGGTGGAAAATTCACCCCTCCACTTT.

Details on this clonotype: The CDR3 does not close with the conserved phenylalanine or tryptophan, likely indicating a read error. J is TRBJ2-5 and V is TRBV29-1; D assignment may be TRBD1 or TRBD2 (5 bases each). CDR3 length: 14 residues. Germline values: CDR1 SQVTM, CDR2 ANQGSEA. V was shortened by 2 bases and J by 1 base, with 11 bases between the two germline ends. The CDR3: CSVERGAGQETQYV. CDR3 nucleotides: TGCAGCGTTGAAAGAGGGGCAGGCCAAGAGACCCAGTACGTC.